Detailed here is one TCR beta chain. Antigen unknown. The data were taken from a study of T cell responses to AZD1222 COVID-19 vaccine. In the study overall: Second-dose timings of about 4 or about 12 weeks were pooled.

TCRdb's table, derived via immunoSEQ multiplex PCR, lists solely in-frame clones and lacks some. Altogether fewer than 150,000 clones are present, approximately 90% being singletons, with the ten largest covering about 3.4%. Study results and caveats: Mostly white British, mostly female donors; authors suggested clonal diversity may be underestimated.

The germline V gene encodes CDR1 LNHDA and CDR2 SQIVND (reference sequence). Trimming at V came to 0 bases and at J to 3 bases, leaving 8 bases not matched to a gene. The CDR3 length is 16 residues. V is TRBV19 and J is TRBJ2-7, with TRBD1 identical over 7 bases. The sequence was collected from an adult in good health. Material: peripheral blood, obtained on day 0 of AZD1222 vaccination. For the CDR3, the DNA is TGTGCCAGTAGTATAGATCGGACAGGAAGTTTCTACGAGCAGTACTTC. Translation gives CASSIDRTGSFYEQYF.